This entry is about one TCR beta chain. The data were taken from a study of technical replicates of blood from a few donors. The germline V and J ends were trimmed by 4 bases and 7 bases, with 17 bases remaining between them. The CDR3 length is 14 residues. Per the germline V gene, CDR1 is MDHEN and CDR2 is SYDVKM. The table came from immunoSEQ multiplex PCR; TCRdb's copy has only in-frame clones and leaves some out. This table holds tens of thousands of clones, roughly 90% found once. The specimen sequenced was T cells isolated from PBMCs. The V and J genes are TRBV28 and TRBJ2-7; tentatively, D is TRBD1 (6 bases). The clonotype comes from a human donor in good health. As DNA, the CDR3 is TGTGCCAGCAGTTCCCTCGAGGGGGTTCGGGAGCAGTACTTC. It is translated as CASSSLEGVREQYF. Looking up the rest from reference TRBV28 and TRBJ2-7 gives the full variable domain: DVKVTQSSRYLVKRTGEKVFLECVQDMDHENMFWYRQDPGLGLRLIYFSYDVKMKEKGDIPEGYSVSREKKERFSLILESASTNQTSMYLCASSSLEGVREQYFGPGTRLTVT.